A single sample gave rise to the 25 T cell receptor beta chains below, sequenced in a study of T cells in Graves' hyperthyroidism and ophthalmopathy. Using RNA transcripts as the source, TCR beta CDR3 regions were amplified. An initial round of RT-PCR targeting the TCR CDR3 relied on the HTBI primer set. MiXCR was run by TCRdb on the multiplex PCR reads, yielding one entry per CDR3 protein. Among approximately 720,000 distinct CDR3 sequences, 15% to 20% were seen once, and the ten largest hold over 15%. Sequenced material: blood. These receptors were obtained from a woman between 45 and 65 years old with Graves' hyperthyroidism that later progressed to Graves' ophthalmopathy.

This clonotype was recorded at least ten times. The chain couples TRBV12-3 or TRBV12-4 to TRBJ2-7, with a possible D match to TRBD2 (6 bases). V lost 6 bases and J 4 bases, leaving 10 bases between the germline ends. This CDR3 is built from 12 residues. Written as DNA, the CDR3 is TGTGCCAGCAGACTCGGGGGTTACGAGCAGTACTTC. Amino acids: CASRLGGYEQYF.

The chain uses TRBV10-3 and TRBJ1-4, with 8 bases matching TRBD1. The V gene's germline CDR1 is ENHRY and CDR2 SYGVKD. This CDR3 has 14 residues. V gave up 4 bases and J gave up 4 bases; unmatched junction bases: 2. Here the CDR3 DNA reads TGTGCCATCAGTGCGGGACAGGATAATGAAAAACTGTTTTTT. This translates into CAISAGQDNEKLFF.

In this sample, this clonotype turned up many times. V gene TRBV9 combines with J gene TRBJ2-7; 9 nucleotides align to TRBD1. The CDR3 extends over 15 amino acids. V lost 2 bases, J lost 6 bases, and 9 bases stayed unmatched. Germline V gene lookup returns CDR1 SGDLS and CDR2 YYNGEE. The CDR3 is CASSVTPGTGSEQYF. DNA of the CDR3: TGTGCCAGCAGCGTTACCCCCGGGACAGGGAGCGAGCAGTACTTC.

V gene TRBV7-2 combines with J gene TRBJ1-3; D not certain. Germline V CDR1 and CDR2: SGHTA, FQGNSA. V lost 5 bases and J lost 5, with 16 bases in between. The length of the CDR3 is 15 residues. The CDR3 sequence is CASSPAGPVRNTIYF. The DNA for the CDR3 is TGTGCCAGCAGCCCCGCAGGACCGGTACGAAACACCATATATTTT.

V gene TRBV6-4 combines with J gene TRBJ1-1; 7 bases map to TRBD1. There are 15 residues in the CDR3. V trimming: 6 bases; J trimming: 5 bases; junction bases outside the gene matches: 12. Germline V gene lookup returns CDR1 MRHNA and CDR2 SNTAGT. The CDR3 region has the DNA TGTGCCAGCAGCGCGACAGGGACGCATGGGACTGAAGCTTTCTTT. Translated: CASSATGTHGTEAFF.

The chain is built from TRBV18 and TRBJ2-1, with TRBD1 matching over 7 bases. The V segment lost 2 bases and the J segment 3 bases; nucleotides outside the gene matches: 4. Germline lookup yields CDR1 KGHSH and CDR2 LQKENI. The CDR3 consists of 15 residues. CDR3 DNA: TGTGCCAGCTCACCAAACAGGGGTTACTACAATGAGCAGTTCTTC. Translated, it gives CASSPNRGYYNEQFF.

This clonotype was counted ten times or more. The chain joins TRBV20-1 to TRBJ2-1; TRBD2 agrees at 14 bases. Germline assignment: CDR1 DFQATT and CDR2 SNEGSKA (reference sequence). The CDR3 sequence is 15 residues long. The CDR3 reads CSWTSGGQGYNEQFF. The CDR3 DNA reads as TGCAGCTGGACTAGCGGGGGGCAGGGATACAATGAGCAGTTCTTC.

The chain combines TRBV27 with TRBJ2-7; D gene uncertain. The CDR3 is made up of 13 amino acids. Deletions cut 0 bases from V and 7 bases from J, with 10 bases between. Germline V lookup: CDR1 MNHEY, CDR2 SMNVEV (reference sequence). The CDR3 spells CASSLSGLREQYF. The CDR3 DNA sequence: TGTGCCAGCAGTTTATCGGGGTTGAGGGAGCAGTACTTC.

The chain joins TRBV3-1 to TRBJ2-1; D remains ambiguous. Germline V gene sequence: CDR1 LGHDT, CDR2 YNNKEL (reference sequence). CDR3 length: 14 residues. V shed 0 bases and J shed 5 bases, with 8 bases lying between them. Here the CDR3 DNA reads TGTGCCAGCAGCCAAGAGGGCCGTCACAATGAGCAGTTCTTC. The encoded protein is CASSQEGRHNEQFF.

The chain combines TRBV10-2 with TRBJ2-5; D unclear. Germline V gives CDR1 WSHSY, CDR2 SAAADI. The ends were cut back, 8 bases at V and 5 bases at J, with 18 bases in the middle. The CDR3 contains 14 residues. CDR3 in DNA: TGCGCCAGCGGGCGAGCGACCTTCGGGGAGACCCAGTACTTC. Translation gives CASGRATFGETQYF.

V gene TRBV12-3 or TRBV12-4 combines with J gene TRBJ1-6; tentatively, D is TRBD1 (5 bases). CDR3 length equals 15 residues. V was cut by 3 bases and J by 7 bases, with 13 bases left in between. This CDR3 is CASSFGPGLNSPLHF. The CDR3 DNA reads TGTGCCAGCAGTTTCGGTCCAGGGTTGAATTCACCCCTCCACTTT.

The rearrangement joins TRBV28 to TRBJ2-3, with unresolved D. Trimming cost V 4 bases and J 2 bases, with 13 bases left between them. CDR1 and CDR2 from the germline V gene are MDHEN and SYDVKM. The CDR3 is 15 amino acids. The CDR3, as DNA: TGTGCCAGCAGTTCCCCCCCACAGCACACAGATACGCAGTATTTT. This encodes CASSSPPQHTDTQYF.

This clonotype was picked up a small number of times. One end of the junction is discordant with germline, which a read error may explain. The chain couples TRBV6-2 or TRBV6-3 to TRBJ2-3, with D perhaps TRBD2 (6 bases). CDR1 and CDR2 (germline): MNHEY, SVGEGT. The CDR3 has 15 amino acids. CDR3 amino acids: CASSKDGTSTDTRYF. CDR3 DNA: TGTGCCAGCAGCAAGGACGGTACTAGCACAGATACGCGGTATTTT.

This clonotype was detected many times. The V and J genes are TRBV6-1 and TRBJ2-7; TRBD1 is a possible D gene (6 bases). Germline V gene sequence: CDR1 MNHNS, CDR2 SASEGT. The CDR3 loop spans 11 amino acids. Between the trimmed V and J ends, which lost 11 bases and 1 base, there was a span of 9 bases. The CDR3 loop reads CAVQGSYEQYF. CDR3 nucleotides: TGTGCCGTCCAGGGGTCCTACGAGCAGTACTTC.

A few counts support this clonotype. The V and J genes are TRBV9 and TRBJ1-2; 9 positions agree with TRBD1. V was pared by 4 bases and J by 1 base, with 11 bases of the junction left unmatched. The CDR3 is 17 amino acids. Germline V gives CDR1 SGDLS, CDR2 YYNGEE. The CDR3 coding sequence is TGTGCCAGCAGCTTTATCACAGGGACAGGGAGTAACTATGGCTACACCTTC. It translates to CASSFITGTGSNYGYTF.

The chain couples TRBV9 to TRBJ1-6; D is uncertain. Germline CDR1 reads SGDLS; CDR2 reads YYNGEE. Between the trimmed V and J ends, which lost 0 bases and 8 bases, there was a span of 12 bases. There are 15 residues in the CDR3. CDR3 nucleotide sequence: TGTGCCAGCAGCGTAGAGGGCAGCTTGGATTCACCCCTCCACTTT. The encoded protein is CASSVEGSLDSPLHF.

This clonotype was picked up many times. The chain combines TRBV20-1 with TRBJ2-1, with 9 nucleotides matching TRBD1. Per germline, CDR1 DFQATT and CDR2 SNEGSKA (reference sequence). The CDR3 length is 13 residues. V shed 6 bases, J shed 8 bases, and the junction held 8 bases outside the gene matches. The CDR3 DNA reads as TGCAGTGCAAGCGGACAGGGGTGGGATGAGCAGTTCTTC. It is translated as CSASGQGWDEQFF.

The chain links TRBV19 to TRBJ2-2; D remains ambiguous. V was trimmed by 3 bases and J by 6 bases, leaving 5 bases between them. Germline V CDR1 and CDR2: LNHDA, SQIVND (reference sequence). The length of the CDR3 is 12 residues. The CDR3 DNA sequence: TGTGCCAGTAGTATTTTTGCCGGGGAGCTGTTTTTT. It codes for CASSIFAGELFF.

The sample holds a few counts of this clonotype. This sequence joins TRBV4-1 and TRBJ1-5; maybe TRBD1 (5 bases). This CDR3 spans 15 amino acids. Per germline, CDR1 MGHRA and CDR2 YSYEKL. V was clipped by 5 bases and J by 5 bases, with 16 bases between them. The CDR3 region has the DNA TGCGCCAGCAGCGTACGGGACTCCGGGGATCAGCCCCAGCATTTT. Translated, it gives CASSVRDSGDQPQHF.

This clonotype was recorded a few times. The chain combines TRBV7-3 with TRBJ2-2, with D uncertain. Germline CDR1 reads SGHTA; CDR2 reads FQGTGA. CDR3 length: 15 residues. V was clipped by 5 bases and J by 0 bases, with 10 bases between them. The CDR3 protein is CASSPRNANTGELFF. The CDR3 coding sequence is TGTGCCAGCAGCCCCAGGAATGCGAACACCGGGGAGCTGTTTTTT.

V gene TRBV7-9 combines with J gene TRBJ1-6; a possible D gene is TRBD1 (5 bases). V lost 1 base and J lost 12, with 13 bases in between. Germline V gene data show CDR1 as SEHNR and CDR2 as FQNEAQ (reference sequence). There are 14 residues in the CDR3. CDR3 sequence (DNA): TGTGCCAGCAGCTTAGTGCTAGGGGACGAACCCCTCCACTTT. Protein: CASSLVLGDEPLHF. Using reference TRBV7-9 and TRBJ1-6 for the parts outside the CDR3, the full variable domain is DTGVSQNPRHKITKRGQNVTFRCDPISEHNRLYWYRQTLGQGPEFLTYFQNEAQLEKSRLLSDRFSAERPKGSFSTLEIQRTEQGDSAMYLCASSLVLGDEPLHFGNGTRLTVT.

This clonotype was seen repeatedly, ten times or more. The chain has TRBV20-1 and TRBJ1-5; 7 bases are shared with TRBD1. The CDR3 length is 15 residues. V shed 5 bases, J shed 1 base, and the junction held 8 bases outside the gene matches. Germline CDR1 is DFQATT and CDR2 is SNEGSKA (reference sequence). The CDR3 bases are TGCAGTGCTGATACCACAGGGGACAGCAATCAGCCCCAGCATTTT. Its translation: CSADTTGDSNQPQHF.

On this clonotype itself: A much larger clone is a single base away; this may be a read error. V gene TRBV30 combines with J gene TRBJ1-1, with unresolved D. Germline V gives CDR1 GTSNPN, CDR2 SVGIG (reference sequence). Trimming left V 5 bases short and J 0 bases short, with 10 bases between. The CDR3 consists of 13 residues. Written as DNA, the CDR3 is TGTGCCTGGGGTCCCCGCTTGAACACTGAAGCTTTCTTT. It codes for CAWGPRLNTEAFF.

This clonotype was observed many times. Written as DNA, the CDR3 is TGTGCCAGCAGTTCGACAGGACCCCCCTACGAGCAGTACTTC. This sequence encodes CASSSTGPPYEQYF. The chain carries TRBV12-3 or TRBV12-4 and TRBJ2-7; D is possibly TRBD1 (6 bases). This CDR3 contains 14 residues. Trimming took 4 bases from V and 2 from J, leaving 12 bases between them.

The chain combines TRBV10-3 with TRBJ1-3; weak D call: TRBD1 (5 bases). V lost 7 bases to trimming and J lost 0 bases, with 16 bases between them. The length of the CDR3 is 16 residues. Germline V CDR1 and CDR2: ENHRY, SYGVKD. The CDR3 reads CAITDSGRSSGNTIYF. The CDR3, as DNA: TGTGCCATCACCGACTCGGGACGGAGCTCTGGAAACACCATATATTTT.